The 12 T cell receptor beta chains presented below share a single source sample, sequenced in a study of cytomegalovirus exposure and HLA in healthy donors. PCR involved 60 Vbeta and 13 Jbeta primers. Profiled with immunoSEQ multiplex PCR; TCRdb holds only in-frame clones, not every one. Of around 110,000 clones listed, 81% are singletons. The sample comprised PBMCs. The receptors stem from a woman in her twenties or thirties in good health and CMV-seronegative.

The chain recombines TRBV15 with TRBJ2-5; TRBD1 matches at 10 bases. Germline CDR1 reads LNHNV; CDR2 reads YYDKDF (reference sequence). With 1 base clipped from V and 3 bases from J, the junction kept 2 bases outside the gene matches. This CDR3 has 15 amino acids. DNA for the CDR3: TGTGCCACCAGCAGAGCTGGGACAGGGGAAGAGACCCAGTACTTC. This encodes CATSRAGTGEETQYF.

This clone was observed a handful of times. The chain links TRBV5-1 to TRBJ2-2; no firm D call. Germline assignment: CDR1 SGHRS and CDR2 YFSETQ. The CDR3 has 15 amino acids. The V gene lost 0 bases and the J gene lost 1 base, with 7 bases spanning the gap. CDR3 nucleotide sequence: TGCGCCAGCAGCTTGGCTCCAGGGAACACCGGGGAGCTGTTTTTT. Protein sequence: CASSLAPGNTGELFF.

This clone was counted only a few times. The V call is TRBV10-1, the J call TRBJ2-2; 8 nucleotides agree with TRBD2. The CDR3 contains 14 residues. J lost 7 bases, V lost 5 bases, and 6 bases had no gene match. The germline V gene has CDR1 WNHNN and CDR2 SYGVQD (reference sequence). CDR3 loop: CASSFSGSNGELFF. The CDR3 DNA is TGCGCCAGCAGTTTCAGCGGGAGCAACGGGGAGCTGTTTTTT.

The V call is TRBV4-1, the J call TRBJ2-2; 12 bases align to TRBD1. Trimming at V came to 7 bases and at J to 4 bases, leaving 4 bases not matched to a gene. The CDR3 is 15 residues long. Germline values: CDR1 MGHRA, CDR2 YSYEKL. CDR3 protein: CASMRDRGLTGELFF. The CDR3 region has the DNA TGCGCCAGCATGCGGGACAGGGGGCTCACCGGGGAGCTGTTTTTT.

The rearrangement links TRBV29-1 to TRBJ1-1; D perhaps matches TRBD1 (5 bases). V lost 7 bases, J lost 11 bases, and 14 bases lay in between. Per the germline V gene, CDR1 is SQVTM and CDR2 is ANQGSEA. This CDR3 contains 10 residues. The CDR3 DNA reads TGCAGCGACCTCAGGGTTCCGGCTTTCTTT. Amino acid sequence: CSDLRVPAFF.

The chain has TRBV28 and TRBJ1-1, with 8 bases identical to TRBD1. The germline gives CDR1 MDHEN, CDR2 SYDVKM. The CDR3 runs 17 residues. Trimming took 6 bases from V and 4 from J; bases not matched to a gene: 16. CDR3 DNA sequence: TGTGCCAGCAGCCCTCGTGGGGCCGACAGGGGAGGCACTGAAGCTTTCTTT. Residues: CASSPRGADRGGTEAFF. The full variable domain, its missing parts supplied by reference TRBV28 and TRBJ1-1, is DVKVTQSSRYLVKRTGEKVFLECVQDMDHENMFWYRQDPGLGLRLIYFSYDVKMKEKGDIPEGYSVSREKKERFSLILESASTNQTSMYLCASSPRGADRGGTEAFFGQGTRLTVV.

This chain connects TRBV7-8 to TRBJ2-7; no firm D call. The CDR3 is made up of 16 amino acids. Germline CDR1 SGHVS, CDR2 FQNEAQ. Trimming removed 0 bases from V and 3 bases from J, with 15 bases in between. The CDR3 is CASSLALVAPHYEQYF. In DNA form, the CDR3 reads TGTGCCAGCAGCTTAGCGCTGGTAGCCCCTCACTACGAGCAGTACTTC.

The chain has TRBV13 and TRBJ2-3; TRBD2 might be the D (7 bases). There are 15 residues in the CDR3. V lost 5 bases to trimming and J lost 4 bases, with 16 bases between them. The germline CDR1 and CDR2 sequences are PRHDT and FYEKMQ (reference sequence). The CDR3 sequence: CASSPVGGAADTQYF. DNA for the CDR3: TGTGCCAGCAGCCCGGTGGGGGGGGCGGCAGATACGCAGTATTTT.

The rearrangement links TRBV4-1 to TRBJ2-1; 7 bases are a match to TRBD2. The germline CDR1 and CDR2 sequences are MGHRA and YSYEKL. J was trimmed by 4 bases and V by 4 bases; bases with no gene match: 19. The CDR3 runs to 19 residues. In nucleotides, the CDR3 is TGCGCCAGCAGCCTACGTGGAGGCGGGAGTTTCGGAGGATACAATGAGCAGTTCTTC. This encodes CASSLRGGGSFGGYNEQFF.

The chain is built from TRBV19 and TRBJ1-5; tentative D call: TRBD1 (6 bases). The germline V and J ends were trimmed by 6 bases and 3 bases, with 12 bases remaining between them. Per the germline V gene, CDR1 is LNHDA and CDR2 is SQIVND (reference sequence). The CDR3 is made up of 14 amino acids. In DNA, the CDR3 is TGTGCCAGTAGGCATACAGGGTCCAATCAGCCCCAGCATTTT. Protein sequence: CASRHTGSNQPQHF.

The chain has TRBV4-3 and TRBJ2-1, with 12 bases fitting TRBD2. Germline lookup yields CDR1 LGHNA and CDR2 YSLEER. The CDR3 spans 13 residues. Trimming took 3 bases from V and 15 from J; bases not matched to a gene: 6. CDR3 DNA: TGCGCCAGCAGCCATACCGGGACTAGCGGGTTGTTCTTC. Protein product: CASSHTGTSGLFF.

Notes on this clone: At one end the junction does not follow the germline gene, possibly because of a read error. The chain recombines TRBV5-4 with TRBJ2-1; D might be TRBD2 (5 bases). This CDR3 has 13 residues. The germline V gene has CDR1 SGHNT and CDR2 YYREEE (reference sequence). CDR3 sequence reads: CASSLLSGNGQFF. CDR3 DNA: TGTGCCAGCAGCTTGCTAAGCGGTAATGGGCAGTTCTTC.